The clone carrying this T cell receptor (beta chain) was recorded many times. This sample was taken from a study of Graves' ophthalmopathy and Graves' hyperthyroidism. Study in general: Researchers obtained peripheral blood at initial diagnosis, before any treatment had begun.

Out of around 10 ml of fresh peripheral blood, PBMCs were obtained. Amplified material comprised TCR beta CDR3 regions derived from RNA transcripts. Second-round multiplex PCR followed a first-round RT-PCR using HTBI primers. TCRdb reprocessed the multiplex PCR reads via MiXCR and lists one record per CDR3 protein. The repertoire holds some 410,000 distinct CDR3 sequences, with 20% to 25% as singletons. This CDR3 spans 13 amino acids. The V and J ends lost 6 bases and 3 bases respectively, with 14 bases between them. Germline CDR1 reads SQVTM; CDR2 reads ANQGSEA. The sequencing sample was made of peripheral blood. The chain employs TRBV29-1 and TRBJ1-1; D might be TRBD1 (5 bases). This TCR derives from a woman under 30 with stable Graves' hyperthyroidism. Here the CDR3 DNA reads TGCAGCGTGTCAGGGAAGAGGGACACTGAAGCTTTCTTT. Translated: CSVSGKRDTEAFF.